This T cell receptor (beta chain) was sequenced for a study of T cells in Graves' hyperthyroidism and ophthalmopathy (dated by TCRdb to the late 2010s). Turning to the overall study: Peripheral blood samples were taken at the time of initial diagnosis, prior to any treatment. TCR V-J signatures able to tell the groups apart were searched for in a discovery cohort of some 100 patients, of whom around 43 had Graves' ophthalmopathy and 55 to 65 had stable Graves' hyperthyroidism. Whether ophthalmopathy could be predicted prospectively was tested in an independent validation cohort made up of roughly 19 hyperthyroidism patients plus 17 patients who later progressed to ophthalmopathy. The 100 discovery patients were randomly divided into training and test sets at a 7:3 ratio. In addition, the study compared T-cell repertoires in thyroid tissue and in blood from roughly 6 Graves' hyperthyroidism patients. After blood sampling, hyperthyroidism patients were treated with methimazole at a starting dose of 30 mg daily, and ophthalmopathy patients were treated with high-dose intravenous methylprednisolone. The paper describes TCR Vbeta CDR3 sequencing of 120 to 150 peripheral blood samples, made up of some 40 ophthalmopathy patients, around 78 hyperthyroidism patients and 17 progressor patients. Results the study describes overall, beyond this receptor: No statistical method was used to fix the sample size in advance, and group allocation was not hidden from the investigators. Most expanded thyroid clonotypes (frequency above 0.001) were also found in blood, which suggests that blood repertoires may mirror thyroid immune responses. During validation, the model predicted progression to ophthalmopathy a median of approximately six months ahead of onset, with just under 71% sensitivity and around 72% specificity. A 13 V-J signature model separated ophthalmopathy from stable hyperthyroidism, with about 90% sensitivity and roughly 81% specificity in cross-validation and 80%/75% in testing.

Stable Graves' hyperthyroidism was defined as no progression to ophthalmopathy during 18 months of follow-up. Hyperthyroidism patients were newly diagnosed, with disease duration under 2 months, and aged 18 to 65 years. Patients with uncontrolled infections, other autoimmune diseases, pregnancy or lactation were excluded. Diagnoses were established on the basis of clinical symptoms, serum thyroxine and TRAb, thyroid ultrasound, and orbital computed tomography. PBMCs were isolated from 7.5 to 10 ml of fresh peripheral blood by Ficoll-Paque density gradient centrifugation. Total RNA was extracted using Trizol reagent, and RNA quality was assessed on an Agilent 2100 Bioanalyzer. CDR1 is given as DFQATT and CDR2 as SNEGSKA, both from the germline V gene (reference sequence). Including the terminal cysteine and phenylalanine, the CDR3 comprises 15 residues. Just the 45-base CDR3 DNA is kept, in frame starting at base 1. Trimming leaves V shorter by 6 bases and J shorter by 0 bases, with the junction holding 11 bases beyond the gene matches.

On this clonotype: The target of this receptor is not known. The input lacks base qualities; no much larger clone sits a single base away.

TCR beta CDR3 regions were amplified from RNA transcripts. The TCR CDR3 was subjected to a first round of RT-PCR using the HTBI primer set and the Qiagen OneStep RT-PCR kit. Libraries were constructed in a second round of multiplex PCR, after which size selection and purification were carried out. Libraries were sequenced paired-end with 100 bp reads on an Illumina HiSeq2000. The study's processing was this. SOAPnuke was used to process the raw data, removing reads that contained adapters or uncalled bases, had a mean Phred below 15, or lacked an exact match to the constant primer or identifier. COPE v1.2.5 was used to merge the high-quality paired reads, and each unique nucleotide sequence was defined as a clonotype. Clonotypes were aligned to IMGT TRBV, TRBD and TRBJ reference segments using MiTCR v1.1. Only V-J combinations with frequency above 0.0001, covering about 99% of repertoires, were analysed. The TCS score was defined as F50 (clonal expansion) divided by E x V (chaos), with BLOSUM62-based TCRdist calculated between CDR3 peptides within each V-J. Welch's t-statistics and random forest reduced around 520 V-J features to 13, which were used in a naive Bayes classifier (R e1071). Clones were called with MiXCR by TCRdb after fastp trimmed the public reads at Q25, and only in-frame beta chains were retained. Merged by CDR3 protein, the rows form single entries marked with the most common genes and DNA. What appears here as the V and J calls and clone size reflects TCRdb's work, not the paper's. In all, the sample holds 300,000 to 350,000 distinct CDR3 sequences, and about 15% of those were seen once. The top ten hold around 35% of the sample.

The sequenced sample was blood. The clonotype originates from a man between 25 and 39 years old with Graves' hyperthyroidism. The chain couples TRBV20-1 to TRBJ2-7; 7 bases in the middle match TRBD1. The nucleotide sequence is given as TGCAGTGCCTTCCGACAGGGAACCAGCTCCTACGAGCAGTACTTC. It is translated as CSAFRQGTSSYEQYF.